These T cell receptor beta chains were read from a single sample in a study of CD8 T cells in ankylosing spondylitis. MiXCR, run by TCRdb on the 5' RACE reads, gives a single entry per CDR3 protein. The sample has roughly 160,000 distinct CDR3 sequences, around a tenth seen once. The specimen was blood, either unsorted or a sorted T cell fraction (not recorded which). The receptors shown here come from a male donor with ankylosing spondylitis or in good health (not recorded which). Each CDR3 is given with its conserved first and last residue. Only some rows state a clone size, as once, few, many or a class for expanded clones.

V gene: TRBV4-1
clone size: many
CDR3 protein: CASSQVTGPNYGYTF

V gene: TRBV7-9
clone size: few
CDR3 protein: CASSSPDRANTEAFF

V gene: TRBV10-3
clone size: many
CDR3 protein: CATGGDARNNEQFF

V gene: TRBV5-1
clone size: many
CDR3 protein: CASSLTGIMNTEAFF

V gene: TRBV9
clone size: .
CDR3 protein: CASSVTGTDTQYF

V gene: TRBV27
clone size: many
CDR3 protein: CASSSRDTEAFF

V gene: TRBV30
clone size: few
CDR3 protein: CAWKGLAGEWNEQFF

V gene: TRBV10-3
clone size: many
CDR3 protein: CAIRNDRAQETQYF

V gene: TRBV5-1
clone size: many
CDR3 protein: CASSMGLAGEMSYEQYF

V gene: TRBV4-3
clone size: few
CDR3 protein: CASSSAFGGSSYNEQFF

V gene: TRBV5-1
clone size: medium-sized
CDR3 protein: CASSSPGTATKQYF

V gene: TRBV20-1
clone size: many
CDR3 protein: CSARDRLAGKETQYF

V gene: TRBV6-5
clone size: many
CDR3 protein: CASSSSDRVLADTQYF

V gene: TRBV9
clone size: many
CDR3 protein: CASSLYTDTQYF

V gene: TRBV9
clone size: .
CDR3 protein: CASSVEGVGGYTF

V gene: TRBV2
clone size: many
CDR3 protein: CASTLGVRELFF

V gene: TRBV21-1
clone size: many
CDR3 protein: CASSKGARGRVKGYTF

V gene: TRBV19
clone size: few
CDR3 protein: CASSSLDRDDEQFF

V gene: TRBV6-1
clone size: .
CDR3 protein: CASTQTGPSTGELFF

V gene: TRBV6-1
clone size: few
CDR3 protein: CGYSATGDTGELFF

V gene: TRBV10-2
clone size: few
CDR3 protein: CASSPGQGVGTDTQYF

V gene: TRBV3-1
clone size: many
CDR3 protein: CASSPAGDEQFF

V gene: TRBV5-1
clone size: many
CDR3 protein: CASSFGQSGSPLHF

V gene: TRBV3-1
clone size: many
CDR3 protein: CASSSMGQGDTGELFF

V gene: TRBV7-6
clone size: many
CDR3 protein: CASSPLGQAYEQYF

V gene: TRBV9
clone size: .
CDR3 protein: CASSVGTSGGAGNEQFF

V gene: TRBV12-3/TRBV12-4
clone size: many
CDR3 protein: CASSQRTGVYF

V gene: TRBV5-8
clone size: many
CDR3 protein: CASSPGTGPPNEKLFF

V gene: TRBV20-1
clone size: many
CDR3 protein: CSASRDTLYNEQFF

V gene: TRBV12-3/TRBV12-4
clone size: few
CDR3 protein: CASSFPTQTSRGDEQFF

V gene: TRBV2
clone size: .
CDR3 protein: CASSATSPRGVDTQYF

V gene: TRBV19
clone size: few
CDR3 protein: CASSMQGRGSYNEQFF

V gene: TRBV4-3
clone size: many
CDR3 protein: CASSQDTGWRGYTF

V gene: TRBV9
clone size: many
CDR3 protein: CASSVATSGNTGELFF

V gene: TRBV20-1
clone size: .
CDR3 protein: CSARDGWGLGNQPQHF

V gene: TRBV5-1
clone size: many
CDR3 protein: CASSLERDHLGGNSPLHF

V gene: TRBV29-1
clone size: many
CDR3 protein: CSVGIVRPGIPDTQYF

V gene: TRBV20-1
clone size: many
CDR3 protein: CSARSELAGEHEQYF

V gene: TRBV7-2
clone size: .
CDR3 protein: CASSPSGGYDEQFF

V gene: TRBV5-6
clone size: few
CDR3 protein: CASSLEVGANTGELFF

V gene: TRBV20-1
clone size: .
CDR3 protein: CSAYLQGGARQPQHF

V gene: TRBV6-1
clone size: .
CDR3 protein: CASSRTSGRQETQYF

V gene: TRBV6-1
clone size: few
CDR3 protein: CASSEGNRGRGDGYTF

V gene: TRBV29-1
clone size: many
CDR3 protein: CSPGIEGGEQQKSYEQYF

V gene: TRBV12-3/TRBV12-4
clone size: many
CDR3 protein: CASSSSRGNTEAFF

V gene: TRBV13
clone size: .
CDR3 protein: CASSGGNSGYEQYF

V gene: TRBV11-2
clone size: many
CDR3 protein: CASSLSGAFPDTQYF

V gene: TRBV12-3/TRBV12-4
clone size: few
CDR3 protein: CASSFSRDLGYTF

V gene: TRBV11-2
clone size: .
CDR3 protein: CASSSLDSGTSTDTQYF

V gene: TRBV2
clone size: .
CDR3 protein: CASSASGSRETQYF

V gene: TRBV12-3/TRBV12-4
clone size: many
CDR3 protein: CASSWGGSSSYEQYF

V gene: TRBV4-1
clone size: .
CDR3 protein: CASSLGLAASYEQYF

V gene: TRBV28
clone size: many
CDR3 protein: CASRPFGGYQETQYF

V gene: TRBV12-3/TRBV12-4
clone size: many
CDR3 protein: CASSPTSGRSYEQYF

V gene: TRBV3-1
clone size: many
CDR3 protein: CASSLRQGVWTEAFF

V gene: TRBV6-2/TRBV6-3
clone size: .
CDR3 protein: CASSYASGVLYNEQFF

V gene: TRBV19
clone size: few
CDR3 protein: CASTPYPEKNTEAFF